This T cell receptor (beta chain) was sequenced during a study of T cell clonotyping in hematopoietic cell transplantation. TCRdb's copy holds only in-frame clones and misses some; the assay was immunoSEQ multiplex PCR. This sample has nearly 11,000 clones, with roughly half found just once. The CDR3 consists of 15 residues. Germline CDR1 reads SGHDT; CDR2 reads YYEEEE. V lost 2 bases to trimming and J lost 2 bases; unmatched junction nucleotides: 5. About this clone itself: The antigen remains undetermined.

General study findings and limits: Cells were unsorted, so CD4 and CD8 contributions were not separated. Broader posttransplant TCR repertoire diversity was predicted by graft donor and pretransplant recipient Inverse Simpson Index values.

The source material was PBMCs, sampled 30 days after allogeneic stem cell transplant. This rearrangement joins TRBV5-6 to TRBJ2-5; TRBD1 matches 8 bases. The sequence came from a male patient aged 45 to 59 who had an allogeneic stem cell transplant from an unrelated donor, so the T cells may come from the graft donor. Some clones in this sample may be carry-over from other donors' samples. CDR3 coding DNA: TGTGCCAGCAGCTTCGGAGACAGGGGTCAAGAGACCCAGTACTTC. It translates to CASSFGDRGQETQYF. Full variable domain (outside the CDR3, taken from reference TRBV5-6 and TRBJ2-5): DAGVTQSPTHLIKTRGQQVTLRCSPKSGHDTVSWYQQALGQGPQFIFQYYEEEERQRGNFPDRFSGHQFPNYSSELNVNALLLGDSALYLCASSFGDRGQETQYFGPGTRLLVL.